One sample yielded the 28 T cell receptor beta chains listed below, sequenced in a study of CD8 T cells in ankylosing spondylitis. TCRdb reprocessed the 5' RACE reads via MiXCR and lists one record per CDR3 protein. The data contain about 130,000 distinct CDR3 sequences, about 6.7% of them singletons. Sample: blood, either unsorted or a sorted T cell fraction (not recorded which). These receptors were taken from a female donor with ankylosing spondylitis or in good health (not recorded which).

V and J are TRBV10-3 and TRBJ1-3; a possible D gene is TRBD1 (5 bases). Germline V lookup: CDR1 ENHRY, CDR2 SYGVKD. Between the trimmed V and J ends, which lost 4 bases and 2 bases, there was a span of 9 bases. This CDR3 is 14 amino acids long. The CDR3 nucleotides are TGTGCCATCAGTGTAGACAGTACTGGAAACACCATATATTTT. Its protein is CAISVDSTGNTIYF.

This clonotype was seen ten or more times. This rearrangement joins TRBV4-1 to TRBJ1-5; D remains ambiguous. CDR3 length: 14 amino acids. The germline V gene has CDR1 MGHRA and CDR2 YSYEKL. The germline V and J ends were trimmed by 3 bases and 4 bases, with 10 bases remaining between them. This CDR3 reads CASSHETNNQPQHF. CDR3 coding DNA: TGCGCCAGCAGCCATGAGACTAATAATCAGCCCCAGCATTTT.

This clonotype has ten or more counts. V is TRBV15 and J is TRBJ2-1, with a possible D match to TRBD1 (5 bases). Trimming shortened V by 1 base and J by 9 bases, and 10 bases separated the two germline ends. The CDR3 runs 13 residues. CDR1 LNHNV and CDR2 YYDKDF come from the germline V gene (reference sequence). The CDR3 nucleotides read TGTGCCACCAGCAGAGGTTCACAGGCTGAGCAGTTCTTC. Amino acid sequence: CATSRGSQAEQFF.

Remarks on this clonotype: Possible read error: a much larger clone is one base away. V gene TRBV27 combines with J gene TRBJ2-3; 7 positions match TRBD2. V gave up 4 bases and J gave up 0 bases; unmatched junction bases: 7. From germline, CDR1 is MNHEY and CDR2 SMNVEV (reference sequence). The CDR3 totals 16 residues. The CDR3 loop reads CASSWLVGLSTDTQYF. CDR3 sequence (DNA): TGTGCCAGCAGTTGGCTAGTGGGACTAAGCACAGATACGCAGTATTTT.

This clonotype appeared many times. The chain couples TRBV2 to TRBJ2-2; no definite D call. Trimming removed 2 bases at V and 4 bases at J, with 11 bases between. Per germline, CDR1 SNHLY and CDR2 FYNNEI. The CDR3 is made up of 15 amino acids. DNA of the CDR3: TGTGCCAGCAGTGAACTCCGGAGAACCACCGGGGAGCTGTTTTTT. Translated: CASSELRRTTGELFF.

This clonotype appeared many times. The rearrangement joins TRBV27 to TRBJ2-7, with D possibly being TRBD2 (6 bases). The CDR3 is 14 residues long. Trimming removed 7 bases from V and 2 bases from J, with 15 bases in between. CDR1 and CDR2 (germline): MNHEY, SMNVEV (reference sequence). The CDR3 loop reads CASNKRVITYEQYF. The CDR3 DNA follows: TGTGCCAGCAACAAGCGGGTCATAACCTACGAGCAGTACTTC.

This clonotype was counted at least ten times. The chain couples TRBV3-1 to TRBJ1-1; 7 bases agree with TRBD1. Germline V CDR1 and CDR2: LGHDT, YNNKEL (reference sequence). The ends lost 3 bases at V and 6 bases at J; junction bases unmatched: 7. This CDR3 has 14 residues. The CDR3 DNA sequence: TGTGCCAGCAGCCACTCGGACAGGTTCCCTGAAGCTTTCTTT. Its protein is CASSHSDRFPEAFF.

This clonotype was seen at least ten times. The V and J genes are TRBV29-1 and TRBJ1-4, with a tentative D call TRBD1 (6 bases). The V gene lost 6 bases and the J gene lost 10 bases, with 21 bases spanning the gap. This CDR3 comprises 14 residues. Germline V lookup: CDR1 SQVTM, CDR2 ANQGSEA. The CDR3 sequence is CSVQTTDSRGKLFF. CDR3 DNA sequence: TGCAGCGTCCAAACAACGGACAGCCGGGGAAAACTGTTTTTT.

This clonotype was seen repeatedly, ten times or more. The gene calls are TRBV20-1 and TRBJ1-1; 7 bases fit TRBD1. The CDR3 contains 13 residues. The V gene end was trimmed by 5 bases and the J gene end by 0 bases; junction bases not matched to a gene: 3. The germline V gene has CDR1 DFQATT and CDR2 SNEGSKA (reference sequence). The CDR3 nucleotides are TGCAGTGCTTCCGACAGGGTGAACACTGAAGCTTTCTTT. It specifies CSASDRVNTEAFF.

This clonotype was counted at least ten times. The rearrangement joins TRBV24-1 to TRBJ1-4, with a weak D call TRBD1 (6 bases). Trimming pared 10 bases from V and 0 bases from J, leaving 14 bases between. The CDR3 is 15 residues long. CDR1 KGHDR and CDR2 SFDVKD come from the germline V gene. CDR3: CATPGQITTNEKLFF. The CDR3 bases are TGTGCCACGCCGGGACAAATTACAACTAATGAAAAACTGTTTTTT.

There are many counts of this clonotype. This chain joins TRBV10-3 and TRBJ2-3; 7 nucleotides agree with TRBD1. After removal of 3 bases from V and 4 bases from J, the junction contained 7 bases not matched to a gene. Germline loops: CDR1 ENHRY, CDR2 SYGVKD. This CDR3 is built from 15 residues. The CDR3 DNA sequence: TGTGCCATCAGTGACTTTGTGACAGGGTCAGATACGCAGTATTTT. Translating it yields CAISDFVTGSDTQYF.

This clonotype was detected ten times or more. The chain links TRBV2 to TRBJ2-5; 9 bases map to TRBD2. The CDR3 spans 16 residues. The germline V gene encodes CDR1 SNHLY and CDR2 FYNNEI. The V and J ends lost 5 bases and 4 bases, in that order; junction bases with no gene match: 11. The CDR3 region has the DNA TGTGCCAGCAGTTTACACCAGGGGACTAGCAGAGAGACCCAGTACTTC. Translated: CASSLHQGTSRETQYF.

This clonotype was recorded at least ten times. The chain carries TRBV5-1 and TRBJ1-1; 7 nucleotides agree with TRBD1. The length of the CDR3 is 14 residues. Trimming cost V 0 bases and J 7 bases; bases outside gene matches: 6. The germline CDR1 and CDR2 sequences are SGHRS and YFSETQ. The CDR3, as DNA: TGCGCCAGCAGCTTGGCGTCGGCAGGGGGTGAAGCTTTCTTT. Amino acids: CASSLASAGGEAFF.

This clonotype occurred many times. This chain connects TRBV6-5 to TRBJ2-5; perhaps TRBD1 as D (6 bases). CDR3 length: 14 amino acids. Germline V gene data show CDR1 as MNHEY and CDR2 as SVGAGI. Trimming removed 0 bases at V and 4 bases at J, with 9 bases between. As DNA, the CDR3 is TGTGCCAGCAGTTACTCGGGGGCAGGAGAGACCCAGTACTTC. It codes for CASSYSGAGETQYF.

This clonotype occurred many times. CDR3 protein: CASSGGHWNTEAFF. In nucleotides, the CDR3 is TGTGCCAGTAGCGGGGGACACTGGAACACTGAAGCTTTCTTT. V usage is TRBV19 and J usage is TRBJ1-1, with a tentative D call TRBD1 (6 bases). The germline V gene encodes CDR1 LNHDA and CDR2 SQIVND (reference sequence). Trimming took 6 bases from V and 1 from J, leaving 12 bases between them. This CDR3 comprises 14 residues.

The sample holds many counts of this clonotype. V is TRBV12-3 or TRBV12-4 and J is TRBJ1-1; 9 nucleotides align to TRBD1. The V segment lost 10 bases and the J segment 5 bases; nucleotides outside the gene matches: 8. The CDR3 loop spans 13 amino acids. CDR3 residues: CAIAQGAYTEAFF. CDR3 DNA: TGTGCCATCGCACAGGGGGCTTATACTGAAGCTTTCTTT.

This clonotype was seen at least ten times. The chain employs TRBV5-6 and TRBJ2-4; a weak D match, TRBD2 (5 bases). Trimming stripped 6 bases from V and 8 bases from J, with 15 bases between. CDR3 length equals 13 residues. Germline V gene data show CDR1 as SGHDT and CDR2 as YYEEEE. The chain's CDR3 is CASTRRLEDIQYF. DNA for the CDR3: TGTGCCAGCACCCGACGGCTGGAGGACATTCAGTACTTC.

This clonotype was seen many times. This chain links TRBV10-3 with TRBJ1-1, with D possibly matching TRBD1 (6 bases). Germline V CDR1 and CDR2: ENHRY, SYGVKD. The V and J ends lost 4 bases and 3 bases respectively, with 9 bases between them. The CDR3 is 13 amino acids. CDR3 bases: TGTGCCATCAGTGGGGGGGCGGACACTGAAGCTTTCTTT. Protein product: CAISGGADTEAFF.

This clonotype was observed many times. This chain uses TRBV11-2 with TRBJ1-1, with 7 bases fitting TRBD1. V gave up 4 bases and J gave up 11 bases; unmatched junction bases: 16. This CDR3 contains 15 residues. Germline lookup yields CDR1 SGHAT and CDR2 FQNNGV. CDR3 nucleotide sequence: TGTGCCAGCAGCTCCCTCCGGGACAGTTCATTGGCGGCTTTCTTT. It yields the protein CASSSLRDSSLAAFF.

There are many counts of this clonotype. The CDR3 DNA is TGTGCCAGCAGCCTCATGGGGGCTGGGGGCTACACCTTC. Translating it yields CASSLMGAGGYTF. The chain couples TRBV7-9 to TRBJ1-2; D is perhaps TRBD1 (6 bases). This CDR3 has 13 residues. V was shortened by 5 bases and J by 8 bases, with 15 bases between the two germline ends. CDR1 and CDR2 from the germline V gene are SEHNR and FQNEAQ (reference sequence).

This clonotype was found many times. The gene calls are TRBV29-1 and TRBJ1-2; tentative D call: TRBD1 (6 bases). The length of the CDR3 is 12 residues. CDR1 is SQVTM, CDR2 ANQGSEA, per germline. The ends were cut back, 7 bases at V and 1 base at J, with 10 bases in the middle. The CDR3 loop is CSGQAINYGYTF. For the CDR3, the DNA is TGCAGCGGACAGGCCATTAACTATGGCTACACCTTC.

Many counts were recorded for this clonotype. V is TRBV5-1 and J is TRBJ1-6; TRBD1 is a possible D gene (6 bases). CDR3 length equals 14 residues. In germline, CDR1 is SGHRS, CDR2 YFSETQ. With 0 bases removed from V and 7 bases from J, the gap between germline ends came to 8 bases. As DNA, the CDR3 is TGCGCCAGCAGCTTGGAACAGGGCAATTCACCCCTCCACTTT. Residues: CASSLEQGNSPLHF.

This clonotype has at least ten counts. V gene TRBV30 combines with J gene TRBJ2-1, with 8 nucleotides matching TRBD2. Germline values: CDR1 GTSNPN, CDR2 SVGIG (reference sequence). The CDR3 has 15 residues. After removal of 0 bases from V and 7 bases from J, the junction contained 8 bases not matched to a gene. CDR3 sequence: CAWSVGSGGRNEQFF. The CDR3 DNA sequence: TGTGCCTGGAGTGTAGGGTCGGGGGGGCGGAATGAGCAGTTCTTC.

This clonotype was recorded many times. CDR3 amino acids: CASSAGYTGELFF. The CDR3 coding sequence is TGTGCCAGCAGTGCAGGGTACACCGGGGAGCTGTTTTTT. The chain carries TRBV6-4 and TRBJ2-2; D might be TRBD1 (5 bases). The CDR3 contains 13 residues. Germline CDR1 is MRHNA and CDR2 is SNTAGT. The V and J ends lost 4 bases and 3 bases respectively, with 6 bases between them.

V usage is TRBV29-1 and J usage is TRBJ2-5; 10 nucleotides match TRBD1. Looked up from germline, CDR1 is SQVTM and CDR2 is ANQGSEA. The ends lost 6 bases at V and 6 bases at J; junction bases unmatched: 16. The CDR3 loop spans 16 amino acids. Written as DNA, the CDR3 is TGCAGCGTAGAAAGAGACAGGGGGCGCTTTCGAAAGACCCAGTACTTC. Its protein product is CSVERDRGRFRKTQYF.

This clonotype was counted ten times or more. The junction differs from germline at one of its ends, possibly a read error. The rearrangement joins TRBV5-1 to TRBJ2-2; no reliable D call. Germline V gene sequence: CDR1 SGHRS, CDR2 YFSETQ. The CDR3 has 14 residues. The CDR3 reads CASSLSWNSGELFF. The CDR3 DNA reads TGCGCCAGCAGCTTGTCCTGGAACTCCGGGGAGCTGTTTTTT.

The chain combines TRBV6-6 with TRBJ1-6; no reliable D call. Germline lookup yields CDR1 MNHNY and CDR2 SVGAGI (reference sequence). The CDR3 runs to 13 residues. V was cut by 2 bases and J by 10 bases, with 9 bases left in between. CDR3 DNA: TGTGCCAGCAGTTACACCGAGGCGTCACCCCTCCACTTT. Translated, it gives CASSYTEASPLHF.

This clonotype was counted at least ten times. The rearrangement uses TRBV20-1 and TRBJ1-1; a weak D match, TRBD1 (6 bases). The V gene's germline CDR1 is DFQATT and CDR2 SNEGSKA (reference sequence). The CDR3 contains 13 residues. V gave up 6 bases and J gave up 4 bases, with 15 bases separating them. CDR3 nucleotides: TGCAGTGCGCCTAGGGGGGGAGGCACTGAAGCTTTCTTT. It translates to CSAPRGGGTEAFF.